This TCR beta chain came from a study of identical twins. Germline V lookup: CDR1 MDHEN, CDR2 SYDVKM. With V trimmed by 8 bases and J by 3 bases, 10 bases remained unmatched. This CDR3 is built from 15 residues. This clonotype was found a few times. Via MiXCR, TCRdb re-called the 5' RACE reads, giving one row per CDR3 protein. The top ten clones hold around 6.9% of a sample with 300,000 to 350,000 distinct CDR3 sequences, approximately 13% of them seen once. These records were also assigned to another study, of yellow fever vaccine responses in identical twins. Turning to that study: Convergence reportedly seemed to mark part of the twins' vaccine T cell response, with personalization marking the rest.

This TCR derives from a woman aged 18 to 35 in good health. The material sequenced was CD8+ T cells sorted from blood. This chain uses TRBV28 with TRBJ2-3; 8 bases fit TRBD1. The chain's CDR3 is CASVEAGQGTDTQYF. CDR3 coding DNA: TGTGCCAGCGTCGAGGCAGGACAGGGAACAGATACGCAGTATTTT. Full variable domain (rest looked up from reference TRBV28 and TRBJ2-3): DVKVTQSSRYLVKRTGEKVFLECVQDMDHENMFWYRQDPGLGLRLIYFSYDVKMKEKGDIPEGYSVSREKKERFSLILESASTNQTSMYLCASVEAGQGTDTQYFGPGTRLTVL.